A single sample gave rise to the 8 T cell receptor beta chains below, sequenced in a study of blood T cell repertoires in COVID-19. Profiling relied on immunoSEQ multiplex PCR, and the TCRdb table lists in-frame clones only, not all of them. The table lists some 140,000 clones, more than 75% of them singletons, with roughly 11% in the top ten. Material for sequencing was peripheral blood. The receptors originated from a man in his sixties who had recovered from COVID-19.

The rearrangement joins TRBV24-1 to TRBJ2-1; 8 bases are a match to TRBD1. The V gene's germline CDR1 is KGHDR and CDR2 SFDVKD. V was clipped by 5 bases and J by 4 bases; unmatched bases: 6. This CDR3 comprises 15 residues. CDR3 region: CATSVTGTGYNEQFF. The DNA of the CDR3 is TGTGCCACCAGTGTCACCGGGACAGGTTACAATGAGCAGTTCTTC.

V usage is TRBV6-5 and J usage is TRBJ2-4; the D is unclear. The CDR3 sequence is 14 residues long. V lost 2 bases, J lost 6 bases, and 11 bases lay in between. CDR1 and CDR2 from the germline V gene are MNHEY and SVGAGI. Written as DNA, the CDR3 is TGTGCCAGCAGTTACAGGTTATCGGGAAACATTCAGTACTTC. Translated: CASSYRLSGNIQYF.

This clone was observed a handful of times. The rearrangement uses TRBV6-5 and TRBJ2-1; D possibly corresponds to TRBD1 (5 bases). This CDR3 is 14 amino acids long. Germline V gene lookup returns CDR1 MNHEY and CDR2 SVGAGI. V was clipped by 6 bases and J by 3 bases, with 12 bases between them. CDR3 loop: CASRGLPVYNEQFF. The CDR3 coding sequence is TGTGCCAGCAGGGGGCTACCTGTCTACAATGAGCAGTTCTTC.

This clone was detected only once. This chain links TRBV5-1 with TRBJ1-1, with 7 positions matching TRBD1. This CDR3 region has 17 residues. Germline V gives CDR1 SGHRS, CDR2 YFSETQ. Unmatched junction bases numbered 10, after V lost 1 base and J lost 1 base. CDR3 DNA sequence: TGCGCCAGCAGCTTGACGCCTTCCGGGACAGAGAACACTGAAGCTTTCTTT. Translating it yields CASSLTPSGTENTEAFF.

The genes are TRBV19 and TRBJ1-4; 9 bases agree with TRBD1. V shed 9 bases, J shed 2 bases, and the junction held 4 bases outside the gene matches. CDR1 and CDR2 (germline): LNHDA, SQIVND (reference sequence). This CDR3 comprises 14 residues. CDR3 in amino acids: CASTGGATNEKLFF. CDR3 in DNA: TGTGCCAGCACAGGGGGCGCGACTAATGAAAAACTGTTTTTT.

This chain links TRBV19 with TRBJ2-1, with 11 bases that match TRBD2. CDR1 is LNHDA and CDR2 is SQIVND in the germline V gene (reference sequence). Losses at the gene ends were 1 base for V and 7 bases for J; bases not matched to a gene: 12. This CDR3 spans 18 amino acids. The CDR3 here is CASSIVGTSGGIPNEQFF. For the CDR3, the DNA is TGTGCCAGTAGTATAGTCGGGACTAGCGGAGGGATTCCGAATGAGCAGTTCTTC.

The chain carries TRBV6-5 and TRBJ2-7; D not certain. Germline lookup yields CDR1 MNHEY and CDR2 SVGAGI. The CDR3 has 11 residues. V shed 7 bases and J shed 0 bases, with 4 bases lying between them. The chain's CDR3 is CASTSSYEQYF. CDR3 sequence (DNA): TGTGCCAGCACCTCCTCCTACGAGCAGTACTTC.

The chain recombines TRBV5-4 with TRBJ2-1, with TRBD2 matching 10 bases. The CDR3 runs to 14 residues. The V and J ends lost 0 bases and 16 bases, in that order; junction bases with no gene match: 10. Germline CDR1 is SGHNT and CDR2 is YYREEE (reference sequence). CDR3 DNA sequence: TGTGCCAGCAGCTTGGGCCTAGCGGGAGAGATCCCATTCTTC. Translation gives CASSLGLAGEIPFF.